This TCR beta chain was sequenced in a study of identical twins. With template switching, a universal primer site was added, and the cDNA carried unique molecular identifiers. MiXCR, run by TCRdb on the 5' RACE reads, gives a single entry per CDR3 protein. Here the sample spans more than 200,000 distinct CDR3 sequences, around a tenth being singletons. Study-wide results and caveats: Potential partial confounding of zero-insertion analyses by invariant MAIT and iNKT cells was noted. A lower insertion count was a feature of abundant cord blood beta clonotypes, with no such feature in memory repertoires.

Concerning this clonotype: Its antigen is unknown.

Germline CDR1 LNHNV, CDR2 YYDKDF (reference sequence). Trimming cost V 0 bases and J 9 bases; bases outside gene matches: 7. This CDR3 spans 15 amino acids. This TCR was sampled from a woman aged 18-29 years in good health. Sequencing was carried out using memory (CD45RO+) T cells sorted from blood. The V call is TRBV15, the J call TRBJ2-1; TRBD2 aligns across 8 bases. In DNA form, the CDR3 reads TGTGCCACCAGCAGAGAATTGAGCGGGAGAGGTGAGCAGTTCTTC. Translation: CATSRELSGRGEQFF.